The 30 T cell receptor beta chains below come from one sample, sequenced in a study of blood T cells in healthy people across ages. Together with a sample-barcoded 5' primer, a J-beta primer mix was included in a second PCR lasting about 6 to 12 cycles. Each CDR3 protein gets one entry after TCRdb re-called the 5' RACE reads with MiXCR. The sample lists about 840,000 distinct CDR3 sequences, about 28% occurring once. This sample also belongs to another study, concerning T cells of mothers and their children.

The sequenced sample was blood. These receptors were obtained from a woman aged 40-49 years in good health.

Worth noting for this clonotype: This may come from a read error, since a much larger clone is one base off. J is TRBJ2-1 and V is TRBV29-1, with 15 positions matching TRBD2. CDR3 length equals 16 residues. Looked up from germline, CDR1 is SQVTM and CDR2 is ANQGSEA. V was pared by 7 bases and J by 10 bases, with 14 bases of the junction left unmatched. Here the CDR3 reads CSASTGLAGGRYEQFF. The CDR3 nucleotides are TGCAGCGCTTCGACGGGACTAGCGGGGGGCCGCTACGAGCAGTTCTTC.

V is TRBV29-1 and J is TRBJ1-1, with D unclear. Germline V gives CDR1 SQVTM, CDR2 ANQGSEA. This CDR3 is 14 amino acids long. V lost 4 bases and J 4 bases, leaving 16 bases between the germline ends. DNA of the CDR3: TGCAGCGTTGGACGCAGGCTCTCGGGCACTGAAGCTTTCTTT. Its protein is CSVGRRLSGTEAFF.

The chain employs TRBV30 and TRBJ2-5; unclear D gene. The CDR3 sequence is 11 residues long. Germline V lookup: CDR1 GTSNPN, CDR2 SVGIG (reference sequence). V shed 3 bases and J shed 7 bases, with 9 bases lying between them. CDR3 in DNA: TGTGCCTGGAGACTGGGTGGGACCCAGTACTTC. It yields the protein CAWRLGGTQYF.

V and J are TRBV13 and TRBJ2-7; the D gene is possibly TRBD2 (5 bases). The length of the CDR3 is 16 residues. The V and J ends lost 5 bases and 0 bases respectively, with 17 bases between them. Germline V gives CDR1 PRHDT, CDR2 FYEKMQ (reference sequence). Written as DNA, the CDR3 is TGTGCCAGCAGCCCAAGGGCACATAGCGCCTCCTACGAGCAGTACTTC. Its translation is CASSPRAHSASYEQYF.

This clonotype was found a few times. This rearrangement joins TRBV5-5 to TRBJ2-3; D unresolved. Per germline, CDR1 SGHKS and CDR2 YYEKEE (reference sequence). V was trimmed by 1 base and J by 1 base, leaving 10 bases between them. CDR3 length: 15 residues. The CDR3 DNA sequence: TGTGCCAGCAGCTTGTTGGGTGTGGGCACAGATACGCAGTATTTT. Translating it yields CASSLLGVGTDTQYF.

This chain uses TRBV10-3 with TRBJ1-1; D unresolved. Germline V gene sequence: CDR1 ENHRY, CDR2 SYGVKD. The CDR3 loop spans 15 amino acids. The V end was cut by 0 bases, the J end by 4 bases, with 12 bases between. The CDR3 loop reads CAISESSRAATEAFF. The CDR3 coding sequence is TGTGCCATCAGTGAGTCGTCGCGGGCAGCCACTGAAGCTTTCTTT.

The chain combines TRBV7-6 with TRBJ2-7; D may match TRBD1 or TRBD2 (6 bases each). Germline CDR1 SGHVS, CDR2 FNYEAQ. Trimming removed 5 bases from V and 0 bases from J, with 14 bases in between. The CDR3 contains 15 residues. The CDR3, as DNA: TGTGCCAGCAGCGCCCGGGGGACAAGCTCCTACGAGCAGTACTTC. It codes for CASSARGTSSYEQYF. Variable domain in full (rest from reference TRBV7-6 and TRBJ2-7): GAGVSQSPRYKVTKRGQDVALRCDPISGHVSLYWYRQALGQGPEFLTYFNYEAQQDKSGLPNDRFSAERPEGSISTLTIQRTEQRDSAMYRCASSARGTSSYEQYFGPGTRLTVT.

For this clonotype: At one end the junction does not follow the germline gene, possibly because of a read error. The chain combines TRBV27 with TRBJ2-7, with TRBD2 matching over 7 bases. Germline CDR1 MNHEY, CDR2 SMNVEV (reference sequence). The CDR3 has 14 residues. The CDR3 is CASSADGGVYGQYF. The CDR3 bases are TGTGCCAGCAGTGCAGATGGGGGGGTCTACGGGCAGTACTTC.

This clonotype was detected only a few times. A clone one base away is much larger, so this may be a read error. Here the CDR3 DNA reads TGTGCCAGCAGCCCCGGGACCCTGGTAAGGAACGAGCAGTACTTC. Translating it yields CASSPGTLVRNEQYF. The chain recombines TRBV7-9 with TRBJ2-7; either TRBD1 or TRBD2 may fit D (5 bases each). Between the trimmed V and J ends, which lost 5 bases and 5 bases, there was a span of 19 bases. The CDR3 is 15 residues long. Germline values: CDR1 SEHNR, CDR2 FQNEAQ (reference sequence). Complete variable domain (other parts from reference TRBV7-9 and TRBJ2-7): DTGVSQNPRHKITKRGQNVTFRCDPISEHNRLYWYRQTLGQGPEFLTYFQNEAQLEKSRLLSDRFSAERPKGSFSTLEIQRTEQGDSAMYLCASSPGTLVRNEQYFGPGTRLTVT.

The rearrangement uses TRBV25-1 and TRBJ1-3; 7 bases are shared with TRBD1. V lost 4 bases, J lost 2 bases, and 8 bases stayed unmatched. This CDR3 comprises 16 residues. The germline V gene has CDR1 MGHDK and CDR2 SYGVNS. The CDR3 region is CASSALQGSTGNTIYF. CDR3 DNA sequence: TGTGCCAGCAGTGCTTTACAGGGGTCCACTGGAAACACCATATATTTT.

The V call is TRBV2, the J call TRBJ2-3; D not certain. The CDR3 contains 14 residues. Germline V gene data show CDR1 as SNHLY and CDR2 as FYNNEI. V was trimmed by 9 bases and J by 4 bases, leaving 17 bases between them. The CDR3 region has the DNA TGTGCCAGTTGTGCCTCCAGTCGCGCAGATACGCAGTATTTT. This codes for CASCASSRADTQYF.

The sample holds many counts of this clonotype. CDR3 bases: TGCAGTGCTAGAGATTGGTTGGGTCCTGAAGAGACCCAGTACTTC. Translation gives CSARDWLGPEETQYF. The chain carries TRBV20-1 and TRBJ2-5; D remains ambiguous. This CDR3 is 15 amino acids long. V was cut by 0 bases and J by 3 bases, with 14 bases left in between. From germline, CDR1 is DFQATT and CDR2 SNEGSKA (reference sequence).

The genes are TRBV4-3 and TRBJ2-7, with unresolved D. Matching the DNA end better, TRBJ2-4 makes the J call doubtful. CDR1 is LGHNA and CDR2 is YSLEER in the germline V gene. The CDR3 contains 14 residues. The CDR3 reads CASSLTPGRDIQYF. Here the CDR3 DNA reads TGCGCCAGCAGCCTAACACCAGGTCGGGACATTCAGTACTTC.

This clonotype occurred a few times. The V call is TRBV7-2, the J call TRBJ2-7, with 10 nucleotides matching TRBD2. The CDR3 loop spans 15 amino acids. Germline trimming cut 8 bases from V and 1 base from J; bases unmatched to any gene: 8. CDR1 SGHTA and CDR2 FQGNSA come from the germline V gene. CDR3 nucleotides: TGTGCCAGCCGGACTAGCGGTGCCTCATCCTACGAGCAGTACTTC. Translated, it gives CASRTSGASSYEQYF.

In the case of this clonotype: With a much larger clone just one base away, this may be a read error. V gene TRBV29-1 combines with J gene TRBJ2-5; TRBD2 aligns across 9 bases. Germline assignment: CDR1 SQVTM and CDR2 ANQGSEA. The CDR3 runs to 15 residues. The CDR3 is CSVGRGRGGQGTQYF. DNA of the CDR3: TGCAGCGTTGGAAGAGGGCGGGGGGGTCAAGGGACCCAGTACTTC.

This clonotype appeared once. V usage is TRBV4-3 and J usage is TRBJ2-3; 11 bases map to TRBD2. From germline, CDR1 is LGHNA and CDR2 YSLEER. The CDR3 loop spans 17 amino acids. The V segment lost 0 bases and the J segment 5 bases; nucleotides outside the gene matches: 7. The CDR3 is CASSQDISGGAQDTQYF. For the CDR3, the DNA is TGCGCCAGCAGCCAAGATATTAGCGGGGGGGCCCAAGATACGCAGTATTTT.

This clonotype came up many times. The J gene is TRBJ2-7, the V gene TRBV6-2 or TRBV6-3; TRBD1 aligns across 8 bases. Germline trimming cut 5 bases from V and 5 bases from J; bases unmatched to any gene: 8. CDR1 is MNHEY, CDR2 SVGEGT, per germline. This CDR3 is 14 amino acids long. The CDR3 sequence is CASSPDRVRNEQYF. The CDR3 DNA sequence: TGTGCCAGCAGTCCGGACAGGGTGAGGAACGAGCAGTACTTC.

The V call is TRBV27, the J call TRBJ2-1; 8 bases are shared with TRBD2. V lost 5 bases and J lost 3; bases outside the gene matches: 6. Germline CDR1 is MNHEY and CDR2 is SMNVEV (reference sequence). The CDR3 consists of 15 residues. For the CDR3, the DNA is TGTGCCAGCAGTCTTACTAGCGGAGTCTACAATGAGCAGTTCTTC. It specifies CASSLTSGVYNEQFF.

The CDR3 nucleotides read TGTGCCAGTAAGGAGGGACAGGGCACAGATACGCAGTATTTT. Translating it yields CASKEGQGTDTQYF. The chain employs TRBV19 and TRBJ2-3, with 8 bases matching TRBD1. Unmatched junction bases numbered 4, after V lost 7 bases and J lost 1 base. The CDR3 consists of 14 residues. CDR1 and CDR2 from the germline V gene are LNHDA and SQIVND (reference sequence).

There are a few counts of this clonotype. V is TRBV19 and J is TRBJ2-7; D tentatively reads TRBD1 or TRBD2 (5 bases each). Germline V gene data show CDR1 as LNHDA and CDR2 as SQIVND (reference sequence). The CDR3 has 14 residues. V was pared by 4 bases and J by 2 bases, with 12 bases between. The DNA of the CDR3 is TGTGCCAGTAGTACCAGGGACGCTACCTACGAGCAGTACTTC. It translates to CASSTRDATYEQYF. The variable domain in full, completed from reference TRBV19 and TRBJ2-7, reads DGGITQSPKYLFRKEGQNVTLSCEQNLNHDAMYWYRQDPGQGLRLIYYSQIVNDFQKGDIAEGYSVSREKKESFPLTVTSAQKNPTAFYLCASSTRDATYEQYFGPGTRLTVT.

This clonotype was counted a few times. This chain uses TRBV6-5 with TRBJ1-2; D not resolved. The germline CDR1 and CDR2 sequences are MNHEY and SVGAGI. V was trimmed by 4 bases and J by 3 bases, leaving 12 bases between them. This CDR3 comprises 14 residues. The CDR3 loop is CASSWGARDYGYTF. The CDR3 region has the DNA TGTGCCAGCAGTTGGGGAGCGAGGGACTATGGCTACACCTTC.

This clonotype was picked up many times. This chain joins TRBV11-2 and TRBJ2-7; D possibly corresponds to TRBD2 (6 bases). The CDR3 is 12 amino acids. V shed 9 bases and J shed 4 bases, with 13 bases lying between them. Germline lookup yields CDR1 SGHAT and CDR2 FQNNGV. CDR3 region: CASSGGGYEQYF. The CDR3 DNA sequence: TGTGCCAGTTCCGGGGGTGGTTACGAGCAGTACTTC.

This clonotype was observed at least ten times. The CDR3, as DNA: TGCAGTGCTAGTTCCGGGCTAAGCACAGATACGCAGTATTTT. This translates into CSASSGLSTDTQYF. The chain joins TRBV20-1 to TRBJ2-3; D gene uncertain. This CDR3 comprises 14 residues. Germline lookup yields CDR1 DFQATT and CDR2 SNEGSKA (reference sequence). The V gene lost 3 bases and the J gene lost 0 bases, with 10 bases spanning the gap.

This clonotype has a count of ten or more. The genes are TRBV7-2 and TRBJ1-2; 10 positions match TRBD1. The CDR3 totals 13 residues. V shed 6 bases and J 6 bases; nucleotides not matched to a gene: 4. Germline CDR1 reads SGHTA; CDR2 reads FQGNSA. CDR3 residues: CASSRTGGHGYTF. CDR3 nucleotide sequence: TGTGCCAGCAGTAGGACAGGGGGACATGGCTACACCTTC.

This clonotype has a count of ten or more. In nucleotides, the CDR3 is TGTGCCAGCAGGAGGGACAGGCTGTACTTC. Translated: CASRRDRLYF. This chain connects TRBV7-2 to TRBJ2-7; 8 nucleotides line up with TRBD1. The CDR3 has 10 residues. V lost 6 bases to trimming and J lost 12 bases; unmatched junction nucleotides: 4. Germline loops: CDR1 SGHTA, CDR2 FQGNSA.

V usage is TRBV5-6 and J usage is TRBJ1-6; D not certain. V was trimmed by 3 bases and J by 8 bases, leaving 21 bases between them. Germline V gene lookup returns CDR1 SGHDT and CDR2 YYEEEE. The CDR3 length is 17 residues. The CDR3 spells CASSSAIQRLKDSPLHF. CDR3 in DNA: TGTGCCAGCAGCTCGGCAATACAGCGGCTGAAGGATTCACCCCTCCACTTT.

This clonotype was recorded at least ten times. The chain uses TRBV10-3 and TRBJ1-2; TRBD1 is a possible D gene (5 bases). The CDR3 loop spans 15 amino acids. From germline, CDR1 is ENHRY and CDR2 SYGVKD. V dropped 2 bases and J dropped 5 bases, with 15 bases sitting between them. CDR3 DNA: TGTGCCATCAGTGAGAATCCGGGGGTTAATTATGGCTACACCTTC. As protein: CAISENPGVNYGYTF.

With respect to this clonotype: This clone may be a read error of a much larger clone one base away. The V gene is TRBV7-2, the J gene TRBJ1-6; TRBD1 is a possible D gene (6 bases). The CDR3 extends over 14 amino acids. The germline V gene encodes CDR1 SGHTA and CDR2 FQGNSA. The V gene lost 6 bases and the J gene lost 9 bases, with 15 bases spanning the gap. This CDR3 is CASRMTGSSSPLHF. The CDR3 DNA follows: TGTGCCAGCAGGATGACAGGTTCTAGTTCACCCCTCCACTTT.

Ten or more counts support this clonotype. The V and J genes are TRBV7-8 and TRBJ2-5; D may correspond to TRBD1 or TRBD2 (5 bases each). The germline V gene has CDR1 SGHVS and CDR2 FQNEAQ. V lost 5 bases and J 2 bases, leaving 12 bases between the germline ends. CDR3 length: 14 residues. The CDR3 coding sequence is TGTGCCAGCAGCCCAGGGTGGGGGCAAGAGACCCAGTACTTC. This encodes CASSPGWGQETQYF.

This clonotype turned up a few times. V and J are TRBV25-1 and TRBJ1-2; the D gene is possibly TRBD1 (5 bases). The CDR3 has 15 residues. Trimming took 3 bases from V and 4 from J, leaving 15 bases between them. Looked up from germline, CDR1 is MGHDK and CDR2 is SYGVNS. The CDR3 protein is CASSDGKGRLYGYTF. The CDR3 DNA sequence: TGTGCCAGCAGTGACGGGAAGGGGAGGCTCTATGGCTACACCTTC.